Listed below are T cell receptor beta chains from one sample, sequenced in a study of T-cell memory formation after mild COVID-19. TCRdb redid the calling of the 5' RACE reads with MiXCR, one entry per CDR3 protein. The sample includes more than 6,000 distinct CDR3 sequences, around 20% of them seen just once. Sequencing input: PBMCs or a T cell subset sorted from them (not recorded which). All receptors come from an adult woman who had mild COVID-19 (a few samples of this study predate the infection). Cell type and time point are not known. Both conserved end residues are part of each CDR3. Each record gives: CDR3 length, clone size, V gene, D gene, J gene, CDR3 DNA, CDR3 protein. D genes are given only for firm matches. Clone size is not always given. Where it is, it says once, few, many or a class for expanded clones.

CDR3 length: 14
clone size: many
V gene: TRBV20-1
D gene: .
J gene: TRBJ2-2
CDR3 DNA: TGCAGTGCTAGAGAAAATAGGGCGCGCGGGGAGCTGTTTTTT
CDR3 protein: CSARENRARGELFF

CDR3 length: 17
clone size: medium-sized
V gene: TRBV5-5
D gene: .
J gene: TRBJ2-7
CDR3 DNA: TGTGCCAGCAGCTTGGCCTTTTACAGCCACCTCTCCTACGAGCAGTACTTC
CDR3 protein: CASSLAFYSHLSYEQYF

CDR3 length: 17
clone size: many
V gene: TRBV21-1
D gene: .
J gene: TRBJ1-1
CDR3 DNA: TGTGCCAGCAGCAAAGGCCTTGATTCGGACAGCCAAACTGAAGCTTTCTTT
CDR3 protein: CASSKGLDSDSQTEAFF

CDR3 length: 17
clone size: many
V gene: TRBV6-1
D gene: TRBD1
J gene: TRBJ1-1
CDR3 DNA: TGTGCCAGCAGTGAAAGGGGCTCCAGGGGGCTCGACACTGAAGCTTTCTTT
CDR3 protein: CASSERGSRGLDTEAFF

CDR3 length: 16
clone size: many
V gene: TRBV24-1
D gene: TRBD2
J gene: TRBJ2-1
CDR3 DNA: TGTGCCACCAGTGAGCCGGGACTAGCGGCGTACAATGAGCAGTTCTTC
CDR3 protein: CATSEPGLAAYNEQFF

CDR3 length: 15
clone size: medium-sized
V gene: TRBV9
D gene: .
J gene: TRBJ2-7
CDR3 DNA: TGTGCCAGCAGCGTGACAGATTCGGTAACCTACGAGCAGTACTTC
CDR3 protein: CASSVTDSVTYEQYF

CDR3 length: 15
clone size: medium-sized
V gene: TRBV7-8
D gene: TRBD1
J gene: TRBJ2-7
CDR3 DNA: TGTGCCAGCAGCCACGGGACAGCGGCCGTCTTTGAGCAGTACTTC
CDR3 protein: CASSHGTAAVFEQYF

CDR3 length: 15
clone size: many
V gene: TRBV15
D gene: .
J gene: TRBJ1-6
CDR3 DNA: TGTGCCACCAGCAGCCGGGACTCCTATAATTCACCCCTCCACTTT
CDR3 protein: CATSSRDSYNSPLHF

CDR3 length: 16
clone size: many
V gene: TRBV4-3
D gene: .
J gene: TRBJ1-2
CDR3 DNA: TGCGCCAGCAGCCAGACGGGCGGGTTAGCTAACTATGGCTACACCTTC
CDR3 protein: CASSQTGGLANYGYTF

CDR3 length: 16
clone size: many
V gene: TRBV12-3/TRBV12-4
D gene: .
J gene: TRBJ2-7
CDR3 DNA: TGTGCCAGCAGCACTTCCGACAGGCCATTCTCCTACGAGCAGTACTTC
CDR3 protein: CASSTSDRPFSYEQYF

CDR3 length: 17
clone size: medium-sized
V gene: TRBV12-3/TRBV12-4
D gene: TRBD2
J gene: TRBJ2-4
CDR3 DNA: TGTGCCAGCAGACTTCTAGAGGGACTAGCGGGGCGGGACATTCAGTACTTC
CDR3 protein: CASRLLEGLAGRDIQYF

CDR3 length: 13
clone size: many
V gene: TRBV6-2/TRBV6-3
D gene: .
J gene: TRBJ1-2
CDR3 DNA: TGTGCCAGCAGTTACTCCGGGACCTATGGCTACACCTTC
CDR3 protein: CASSYSGTYGYTF

CDR3 length: 14
clone size: many
V gene: TRBV20-1
D gene: TRBD2
J gene: TRBJ2-1
CDR3 DNA: TGCAGTGCCGTAACTAGCGGGAGAGGTGATGAGCAGTTCTTC
CDR3 protein: CSAVTSGRGDEQFF

CDR3 length: 15
clone size: many
V gene: TRBV20-1
D gene: TRBD1
J gene: TRBJ2-7
CDR3 DNA: TGCAGTGCTAGGGACAGGGACCATTTCTCCTACGAGCAGTACTTC
CDR3 protein: CSARDRDHFSYEQYF

CDR3 length: 15
clone size: many
V gene: TRBV11-2
D gene: TRBD1
J gene: TRBJ2-5
CDR3 DNA: TGTGCCAGCAGCTCCGGACAGGGGATAGGAGAGACCCAGTACTTC
CDR3 protein: CASSSGQGIGETQYF

CDR3 length: 14
clone size: .
V gene: TRBV12-3/TRBV12-4
D gene: .
J gene: TRBJ1-3
CDR3 DNA: TGTGCCAGCAGACCTGAGGGGGGAGGAAACACCATATATTTT
CDR3 protein: CASRPEGGGNTIYF

CDR3 length: 14
clone size: many
V gene: TRBV5-1
D gene: .
J gene: TRBJ2-2
CDR3 DNA: TGCGCCAGCAGCACGGACAGTGTGTCCGGGGAGCTGTTTTTT
CDR3 protein: CASSTDSVSGELFF

CDR3 length: 12
clone size: many
V gene: TRBV9
D gene: .
J gene: TRBJ2-2
CDR3 DNA: TGTGCCAGCAGTTATTACACCGGGGAGCTGTTTTTT
CDR3 protein: CASSYYTGELFF

CDR3 length: 14
clone size: medium-sized
V gene: TRBV12-3/TRBV12-4
D gene: TRBD1
J gene: TRBJ2-7
CDR3 DNA: TGTGCCAGCAGGGACGGGACAGGGAATTACGAGCAGTACTTC
CDR3 protein: CASRDGTGNYEQYF

CDR3 length: 14
clone size: .
V gene: TRBV20-1
D gene: .
J gene: TRBJ1-2
CDR3 DNA: TGCAGTGCTAGAGATAGCGGGACAAGATACGGCTACACCTTC
CDR3 protein: CSARDSGTRYGYTF

CDR3 length: 14
clone size: many
V gene: TRBV3-1
D gene: .
J gene: TRBJ2-1
CDR3 DNA: TGTGCCAGCAGCTGGAGGGGGGGGAGGAATGAGCAGTTCTTC
CDR3 protein: CASSWRGGRNEQFF

CDR3 length: 18
clone size: medium-sized
V gene: TRBV6-5
D gene: TRBD2
J gene: TRBJ2-1
CDR3 DNA: TGTGCCAGCAGTTACTCCTCCGGCCATAGCGGGGGATTCAATGAGCAGTTCTTC
CDR3 protein: CASSYSSGHSGGFNEQFF

CDR3 length: 11
clone size: once
V gene: TRBV11-2
D gene: .
J gene: TRBJ2-1
CDR3 DNA: TGTGCCAGCAGCCAAATGTTCTTTCAGTTCTTC
CDR3 protein: CASSQMFFQFF

CDR3 length: 13
clone size: medium-sized
V gene: TRBV7-9
D gene: .
J gene: TRBJ2-7
CDR3 DNA: TGTGCCAGCAGCGAGGCAGCATCCTACGAGCAGTACTTC
CDR3 protein: CASSEAASYEQYF

CDR3 length: 13
clone size: medium-sized
V gene: TRBV7-2
D gene: TRBD2
J gene: TRBJ2-7
CDR3 DNA: TGTGCCAGCAGCTGGGGACTAGCGGACGAGCAGTACTTC
CDR3 protein: CASSWGLADEQYF

CDR3 length: 20
clone size: many
V gene: TRBV7-9
D gene: TRBD2
J gene: TRBJ2-1
CDR3 DNA: TGTGCCAGCAGAAGTTCCAGTCGACTAGCGGGAGCGATCTACTACAATGAGCAGTTCTTC
CDR3 protein: CASRSSSRLAGAIYYNEQFF

CDR3 length: 15
clone size: many
V gene: TRBV7-7
D gene: TRBD2
J gene: TRBJ2-1
CDR3 DNA: TGTGCTAGCAGCCCTAGCGGGAACCCCTACAATGAGCAGTTCTTC
CDR3 protein: CASSPSGNPYNEQFF

CDR3 length: 15
clone size: hyperexpanded
V gene: TRBV12-3/TRBV12-4
D gene: .
J gene: TRBJ1-2
CDR3 DNA: TGTGCCAGCAGCTCCGACAGGAAACCCTCCTATGGCTACACCTTC
CDR3 protein: CASSSDRKPSYGYTF

CDR3 length: 15
clone size: .
V gene: TRBV4-1
D gene: .
J gene: TRBJ2-3
CDR3 DNA: TGCGCCAGCAGCCAAGTAGCCTGGAAAGGGGAAACGCAGTATTTT
CDR3 protein: CASSQVAWKGETQYF

CDR3 length: 14
clone size: many
V gene: TRBV20-1
D gene: .
J gene: TRBJ2-5
CDR3 DNA: TGCAGTGCCTTAGCCCCAAGCTTAGGGGAGACCCAGTACTTC
CDR3 protein: CSALAPSLGETQYF